These 30 T cell receptor beta chains originate from one sample sequenced in a study of blood T cell repertoires in COVID-19. Using immunoSEQ multiplex PCR, the repertoire was profiled, and TCRdb retains in-frame clones only, with some absent. The table records approximately 29,000 clones, 90% to 95% of them present only once. The sequencing input was peripheral blood. These receptors all come from a woman aged 70-85 years with COVID-19, enrolled during active disease.

This chain uses TRBV6-2 or TRBV6-3 with TRBJ2-2; 9 positions agree with TRBD1. Germline-derived CDR1 and CDR2 are MNHEY and SVGEGT. Unmatched junction bases numbered 2, after V lost 2 bases and J lost 1 base. The CDR3 length is 16 residues. The CDR3 nucleotides read TGTGCCAGCAGTTACGGGGACAGGGTGAACACCGGGGAGCTGTTTTTT. Protein: CASSYGDRVNTGELFF.

CDR3 nucleotides: TGCAGTGCGCCTGGACAGGGGACGTACACCTTC. This gives the protein CSAPGQGTYTF. This chain links TRBV20-1 with TRBJ1-2, with 9 bases matching TRBD1. CDR1 DFQATT and CDR2 SNEGSKA come from the germline V gene (reference sequence). The V and J ends lost 6 bases and 11 bases, in that order; junction bases with no gene match: 7. The CDR3 consists of 11 residues.

This clone was seen a few times. The rearrangement links TRBV5-1 to TRBJ2-2; TRBD2 matches 13 bases. The length of the CDR3 is 17 residues. The V gene's germline CDR1 is SGHRS and CDR2 YFSETQ. V lost 3 bases, J lost 1 base, and 3 bases stayed unmatched. CDR3 sequence reads: CASSSRTSGGNTGELFF. CDR3 DNA: TGCGCCAGCAGCTCCCGGACTAGCGGGGGGAACACCGGGGAGCTGTTTTTT.

The chain employs TRBV6-2 or TRBV6-3 and TRBJ2-6, with D hard to call. CDR1 and CDR2 (germline): MNHEY, SVGEGT. The CDR3 consists of 15 residues. V was shortened by 5 bases and J by 0 bases, with 8 bases between the two germline ends. The CDR3 sequence: CASSKEHSGANVLTF. DNA of the CDR3: TGTGCCAGCAGTAAGGAGCACTCTGGGGCCAACGTCCTGACTTTC.

V and J are TRBV28 and TRBJ1-1; 7 nucleotides line up with TRBD1. Germline CDR1 is MDHEN and CDR2 is SYDVKM. Losses at the gene ends were 10 bases for V and 0 bases for J; bases not matched to a gene: 5. The CDR3 has 13 amino acids. The chain's CDR3 is CATGQELNTEAFF. The CDR3 DNA is TGTGCCACCGGACAGGAGTTGAACACTGAAGCTTTCTTT.

This rearrangement joins TRBV28 to TRBJ1-1; no reliable D call. Germline CDR1 is MDHEN and CDR2 is SYDVKM. The V gene lost 1 base and the J gene lost 5 bases, with 14 bases spanning the gap. The CDR3 is 15 amino acids. The CDR3 sequence: CASSLSGIAKTEAFF. CDR3 in DNA: TGTGCCAGCAGTTTATCGGGTATTGCAAAAACTGAAGCTTTCTTT.

This clone has just one count. The DNA for the CDR3 is TGTGCCAGCAGCTTTCCGACAGGGAGCCCTCTCGAGAACACTGAAGCTTTCTTT. Protein product: CASSFPTGSPLENTEAFF. The chain joins TRBV5-4 to TRBJ1-1; 7 nucleotides line up with TRBD1. This CDR3 has 18 amino acids. V lost 2 bases to trimming and J lost 1 base; unmatched junction nucleotides: 14. The germline CDR1 and CDR2 sequences are SGHNT and YYREEE (reference sequence).

The chain recombines TRBV9 with TRBJ1-5, with TRBD1 matching over 7 bases. V was clipped by 3 bases and J by 7 bases; unmatched bases: 7. The CDR3 runs 14 residues. CDR1 is SGDLS and CDR2 is YYNGEE in the germline V gene. The CDR3 DNA reads TGTGCCAGCAGCGCCGGGACAGATCAACAGCCCCAGCATTTT. It yields the protein CASSAGTDQQPQHF.

This chain connects TRBV24-1 to TRBJ2-2; the D gene is possibly TRBD2 (5 bases). The CDR3 has 16 amino acids. Germline loops: CDR1 KGHDR, CDR2 SFDVKD. V lost 5 bases, J lost 3 bases, and 15 bases lay in between. The chain's CDR3 is CATSGRGVGYTGELFF. The CDR3, as DNA: TGTGCCACCAGTGGCCGGGGAGTGGGTTACACCGGGGAGCTGTTTTTT.

V is TRBV29-1 and J is TRBJ2-5; D is perhaps TRBD2 (6 bases). The V end lost 3 bases, the J end lost 4 bases, and 6 bases lay between the germline ends. In germline, CDR1 is SQVTM, CDR2 ANQGSEA. The CDR3 consists of 11 residues. In nucleotides, the CDR3 is TGCAGCGTTGAGCGGGGAGAGACCCAGTACTTC. Amino acid sequence: CSVERGETQYF. Full variable domain (missing parts from reference TRBV29-1 and TRBJ2-5): SAVISQKPSRDICQRGTSLTIQCQVDSQVTMMFWYRQQPGQSLTLIATANQGSEATYESGFVIDKFPISRPNLTFSTLTVSNMSPEDSSIYLCSVERGETQYFGPGTRLLVL.

The V and J genes are TRBV9 and TRBJ2-7; 9 nucleotides line up with TRBD1. CDR1 SGDLS and CDR2 YYNGEE come from the germline V gene. V shed 0 bases and J 6 bases; nucleotides not matched to a gene: 4. CDR3 length equals 14 residues. The CDR3 region has the DNA TGTGCCAGCAGCGTAGACAGGGGGCCATCCGAGCAGTACTTC. It encodes CASSVDRGPSEQYF.

This clone has a single count. The V call is TRBV5-1, the J call TRBJ2-4; D is possibly TRBD1 (6 bases). V was pared by 0 bases and J by 3 bases, with 10 bases between. Germline assignment: CDR1 SGHRS and CDR2 YFSETQ. The CDR3 runs to 15 residues. The CDR3 region has the DNA TGCGCCAGCAGCTTGGAGTCAGGGGACAAAAACATTCAGTACTTC. Protein: CASSLESGDKNIQYF.

J is TRBJ2-2 and V is TRBV24-1, with D maybe TRBD2 (7 bases). Germline V gene lookup returns CDR1 KGHDR and CDR2 SFDVKD. This CDR3 comprises 16 residues. The V and J ends lost 7 bases and 4 bases respectively, with 18 bases between them. The CDR3 DNA reads TGTGCCACCAGCATAACCGCGGGGGCAGGCACCGGGGAGCTGTTTTTT. It specifies CATSITAGAGTGELFF.

The genes are TRBV4-1 and TRBJ1-1; TRBD1 matches 7 bases. After removal of 3 bases from V and 4 bases from J, the junction contained 2 bases not matched to a gene. Looked up from germline, CDR1 is MGHRA and CDR2 is YSYEKL. The CDR3 length is 13 residues. The CDR3 spells CASSQDRSTEAFF. In DNA form, the CDR3 reads TGCGCCAGCAGCCAGGACAGGAGCACTGAAGCTTTCTTT.

This clone showed up just once. This chain joins TRBV27 and TRBJ2-7, with a weak D call TRBD2 (5 bases). CDR3 length: 13 residues. V lost 5 bases, J lost 2 bases, and 10 bases lay in between. The V gene's germline CDR1 is MNHEY and CDR2 SMNVEV (reference sequence). CDR3: CASSKLGTYEQYF. DNA of the CDR3: TGTGCCAGCAGTAAACTAGGAACCTACGAGCAGTACTTC.

The V gene is TRBV19, the J gene TRBJ1-2, with 9 positions matching TRBD1. Germline CDR1 and CDR2: LNHDA and SQIVND (reference sequence). J was trimmed by 8 bases and V by 6 bases; bases with no gene match: 13. This CDR3 spans 15 amino acids. CDR3 loop: CASSPTRQGEWGYTF. The DNA for the CDR3 is TGTGCCAGTAGCCCCACGAGACAGGGGGAATGGGGCTACACCTTC.

J is TRBJ2-1 and V is TRBV4-2; 7 positions agree with TRBD1. V lost 1 base to trimming and J lost 1 base; unmatched junction nucleotides: 1. Per the germline V gene, CDR1 is LGHNA and CDR2 is YNFKEQ. The CDR3 contains 15 residues. The CDR3 bases are TGTGCCAGCAGCCAAGGACAGGGTTCCTACAATGAGCAGTTCTTC. As protein: CASSQGQGSYNEQFF.

V and J are TRBV5-1 and TRBJ2-5; 10 bases align to TRBD2. The germline V gene encodes CDR1 SGHRS and CDR2 YFSETQ. Trimming removed 4 bases from V and 2 bases from J; junction bases left unmatched: 5. The CDR3 is 15 residues long. The CDR3 nucleotides read TGCGCCAGCAGCGGGGCACTAGCGGGGCAAGAGACCCAGTACTTC. Translation: CASSGALAGQETQYF.

The chain has TRBV3-1 (or the pseudogene TRBV3-2) and TRBJ2-7; 10 positions agree with TRBD2. Trimming at V came to 2 bases and at J to 5 bases, leaving 6 bases not matched to a gene. The germline gives CDR1 LGHDT, CDR2 YNNKEL (reference sequence). This CDR3 is built from 15 residues. The DNA for the CDR3 is TGTGCCAGCAGCCAAAATAGCGGGAGGACCAACGAGCAGTACTTC. Its translation is CASSQNSGRTNEQYF.

The genes are TRBV27 and TRBJ2-3, with 10 bases that match TRBD2. The CDR3 contains 16 residues. J gave up 3 bases and V 3 bases, and 6 bases lay outside the gene matches. CDR1 and CDR2 (germline): MNHEY, SMNVEV (reference sequence). CDR3 coding DNA: TGTGCCAGCAGTTTGACGGCTAGCGGGAGAACAGATACGCAGTATTTT. It is translated as CASSLTASGRTDTQYF.

This clone was picked up a small number of times. V and J are TRBV4-1 and TRBJ2-7; no clear D. V lost 0 bases and J lost 6, with 18 bases in between. The V gene's germline CDR1 is MGHRA and CDR2 YSYEKL. CDR3 length: 16 amino acids. This CDR3 is CASSQDRGSVVGEQYF. In nucleotides, the CDR3 is TGCGCCAGCAGCCAAGATAGAGGCAGTGTGGTGGGCGAGCAGTACTTC.

This clone has just one count. This chain uses TRBV6-4 with TRBJ1-5, with D perhaps matching TRBD1 (5 bases). Trimming shortened V by 3 bases and J by 4 bases, and 10 bases separated the two germline ends. In germline, CDR1 is MRHNA, CDR2 SNTAGT. The CDR3 has 14 amino acids. CDR3 region: CASSEAGGNQPQHF. The CDR3 bases are TGTGCCAGCAGTGAGGCGGGGGGGAATCAGCCCCAGCATTTT.

The chain has TRBV19 and TRBJ1-2; 10 bases map to TRBD1. The CDR3 totals 16 residues. V lost 5 bases to trimming and J lost 2 bases; unmatched junction nucleotides: 8. Germline V lookup: CDR1 LNHDA, CDR2 SQIVND (reference sequence). CDR3 in amino acids: CASSPWDRGLNYGYTF. In DNA, the CDR3 is TGTGCCAGTAGTCCCTGGGACAGGGGACTGAACTATGGCTACACCTTC.

The chain links TRBV28 to TRBJ2-5, with TRBD1 matching over 8 bases. CDR1 and CDR2 (germline): MDHEN, SYDVKM. The CDR3 extends over 16 amino acids. The J segment lost 4 bases and the V segment lost 3 bases, leaving 10 bases of the junction unmatched. The CDR3 DNA follows: TGTGCCAGCAGTTTTCTGGACAGGGACGGAGGAGAGACCCAGTACTTC. Protein: CASSFLDRDGGETQYF.

The V and J genes are TRBV27 and TRBJ1-4; 7 bases match TRBD1. The germline gives CDR1 MNHEY, CDR2 SMNVEV (reference sequence). Germline trimming cut 5 bases from V and 7 bases from J; bases unmatched to any gene: 22. The CDR3 is 19 amino acids. The CDR3 reads CASSRTTGKVGPKSEKLFF. The CDR3 nucleotides read TGTGCCAGCAGTCGGACGACAGGGAAAGTGGGTCCCAAAAGTGAAAAACTGTTTTTT.

The J gene is TRBJ2-2, the V gene TRBV5-1, with D possibly being TRBD2 (6 bases). V shed 3 bases and J shed 0 bases, with 9 bases lying between them. From germline, CDR1 is SGHRS and CDR2 YFSETQ. The CDR3 runs 15 residues. The CDR3 spells CASSYSGSNTGELFF. The CDR3 DNA follows: TGCGCCAGCAGCTATAGCGGATCGAACACCGGGGAGCTGTTTTTT.

V and J are TRBV4-3 and TRBJ2-2, with D possibly matching TRBD1 (5 bases). Between the trimmed V and J ends, which lost 3 bases and 3 bases, there was a span of 8 bases. CDR1 and CDR2 from the germline V gene are LGHNA and YSLEER. The CDR3 is made up of 14 amino acids. The CDR3: CASSQGQYTGELFF. The CDR3 coding sequence is TGCGCCAGCAGCCAGGGGCAGTACACCGGGGAGCTGTTTTTT.

J is TRBJ2-4 and V is TRBV14, with 11 bases identical to TRBD2. The germline CDR1 and CDR2 sequences are SGHDN and FVKESK. V shed 0 bases, J shed 12 bases, and the junction held 13 bases outside the gene matches. CDR3 length: 17 amino acids. CDR3 DNA: TGTGCCAGCAGCCAAGATGGACCCGTGACTAGCGGGAACCCTCAGTACTTC. Translating it yields CASSQDGPVTSGNPQYF.

This chain uses TRBV28 with TRBJ2-2; 8 bases fit TRBD2. Germline V CDR1 and CDR2: MDHEN, SYDVKM. After removal of 1 base from V and 4 bases from J, the junction contained 5 bases not matched to a gene. The CDR3 runs 16 residues. The CDR3 DNA sequence: TGTGCCAGCAGTTTATCCGGGAGGGCCGTCACCGGGGAGCTGTTTTTT. This translates into CASSLSGRAVTGELFF.

The chain employs TRBV30 and TRBJ1-6, with D perhaps TRBD1 (5 bases). The CDR3 has 14 residues. CDR1 and CDR2 from the germline V gene are GTSNPN and SVGIG (reference sequence). V was shortened by 2 bases and J by 3 bases, with 8 bases between the two germline ends. The CDR3 sequence is CAWSRGDYNSPLHF. As DNA, the CDR3 is TGTGCCTGGAGTCGGGGGGACTATAATTCACCCCTCCACTTT.